A selection of T cell receptor beta chains follows, all from one sample in a study of blood T cell repertoires in COVID-19. Clones were read by immunoSEQ multiplex PCR, and TCRdb kept only the in-frame ones, dropping some. The sample has 200,000 to 300,000 clones, around 87% seen once. Sequencing was done on a sample of peripheral blood. The receptors were gathered from a woman in her 50s with acute or convalescent COVID-19. CDR3s include the opening cysteine and the closing phenylalanine or tryptophan. Each record gives: J gene, V gene, clone size, D gene, CDR3 protein, CDR3 DNA. D genes are given only for firm matches. Only some rows state a clone size, as once, few, many or a class for expanded clones.

TRBJ2-7 TRBV24-1 NA TRBD1 CATAPWNRGYEQYF TGTGCCACCGCCCCATGGAACAGGGGCTACGAGCAGTACTTC
TRBJ2-7 TRBV9 NA TRBD2 CASSVEGGRFHEQYF TGTGCCAGCAGCGTAGAAGGCGGGAGGTTCCACGAGCAGTACTTC
TRBJ2-4 TRBV27 NA TRBD2 CASRPSPSGGTKNIQYF TGTGCCAGCAGACCATCTCCTAGCGGGGGGACCAAAAACATTCAGTACTTC
TRBJ2-2 TRBV27 once NA CASFPVGGSHTGELFF TGTGCCAGCTTCCCGGTTGGGGGCTCCCACACCGGGGAGCTGTTTTTT
TRBJ1-4 TRBV4-3 NA NA CASSQNPSGGKLFF TGCGCCAGCAGCCAAAACCCCTCCGGGGGAAAACTGTTTTTT
TRBJ2-1 TRBV5-4 NA TRBD2 CASSLGTSGPNNEQFF TGTGCCAGCAGCCTGGGGACTAGCGGGCCGAATAATGAGCAGTTCTTC
TRBJ1-1 TRBV6-1 NA TRBD1 CASSEARGTDEKNTEAFF TGTGCCAGCAGTGAAGCGAGGGGGACAGACGAAAAGAACACTGAAGCTTTCTTT
TRBJ2-4 TRBV19 NA TRBD2 CASSPLAGVLDIQYF TGTGCCAGTAGTCCGCTAGCGGGAGTGTTGGACATTCAGTACTTC
TRBJ1-2 TRBV13 many NA CASSARAGYDYGYTF TGTGCCAGCAGCGCCCGAGCGGGGTACGACTATGGCTACACCTTC
TRBJ1-5 TRBV28 NA TRBD1 CASSYIGDRGLSQPQHF TGTGCCAGCAGTTACATCGGAGACAGGGGGCTCAGTCAGCCCCAGCATTTT
TRBJ1-5 TRBV28 many TRBD1 CASNDRGPNQPQHF TGTGCCAGCAATGACAGGGGGCCGAATCAGCCCCAGCATTTT
TRBJ2-5 TRBV14 NA NA CASSQLTGHRETQYF TGTGCCAGCAGCCAACTTACAGGGCACAGAGAGACCCAGTACTTC
TRBJ1-1 TRBV9 NA TRBD1 CASSPRPGGAGGTEAFF TGTGCCAGCAGCCCGCGACCAGGGGGCGCTGGGGGCACTGAAGCTTTCTTT
TRBJ1-2 TRBV6-5 NA TRBD1 CASTAMDRVNGYTF TGTGCCAGCACTGCCATGGACAGGGTCAATGGCTACACCTTC
TRBJ2-7 TRBV13 NA NA CASSLAADGVEQYF TGTGCCAGCAGCTTAGCTGCTGATGGAGTCGAGCAGTACTTC
TRBJ2-1 TRBV28 NA TRBD2 CASIGTSGYNEQFF TGTGCCAGCATCGGGACTAGCGGTTACAATGAGCAGTTCTTC
TRBJ1-1 TRBV27 NA NA CASSLSAGKFWNTEAFF TGTGCCAGCAGTTTATCGGCGGGGAAGTTTTGGAACACTGAAGCTTTCTTT
TRBJ1-4 TRBV4-1 once TRBD1 CASSLQGDPTNEKLFF TGCGCCAGCAGCCTCCAGGGGGATCCAACTAATGAAAAACTGTTTTTT
TRBJ2-6 TRBV19 NA TRBD2 CASTGLAGSSGANVLTF TGTGCCAGTACCGGACTAGCGGGTAGCTCTGGGGCCAACGTCCTGACTTTC
TRBJ2-1 TRBV7-2 NA NA CASSLASTAGNEQFF TGTGCCAGCAGCTTAGCCTCGACGGCGGGGAATGAGCAGTTCTTC
TRBJ2-7 TRBV27 NA NA CASSFSPIYEQYF TGTGCCAGCAGTTTTTCCCCAATTTACGAGCAGTACTTC
TRBJ2-7 TRBV4-2 NA TRBD2 CASSQEGTSGLNEQYF TGTGCCAGCAGCCAAGAGGGGACTAGCGGGTTGAACGAGCAGTACTTC
TRBJ2-1 TRBV29-1 NA NA CSATGQFSYNEQFF TGCAGCGCGACAGGACAGTTCTCCTACAATGAGCAGTTCTTC
TRBJ2-7 TRBV28 once TRBD2 CASSAPSGSYEQYF TGTGCCAGCAGTGCCCCTAGCGGGAGCTACGAGCAGTACTTC
TRBJ2-7 TRBV7-6 once NA CASSRTTGSSYEQYF TGTGCCAGTAGCCGAACTACAGGGTCCTCCTACGAGCAGTACTTC
TRBJ2-7 TRBV28 NA TRBD2 CASSQGLAAYNEQYF TGTGCCAGCAGTCAAGGACTAGCGGCCTACAACGAGCAGTACTTC